In this sample, the clone carrying this T cell receptor beta chain turned up many times. The data were obtained in a study of T cells in Graves' hyperthyroidism and ophthalmopathy. Hyperthyroidism of Graves' type that showed no ophthalmopathy progression within 18 months was stable. Patients aged 18 to 65 had newly diagnosed hyperthyroidism that had lasted under 2 months. Investigators excluded patients with uncontrolled infection, other autoimmune disease, pregnancy or lactation. TCR beta CDR3 regions were amplified from RNA transcripts. Primed by the HTBI set, a first-round RT-PCR was run on the TCR CDR3. TCRdb redid the calling of the multiplex PCR reads with MiXCR, one entry per CDR3 protein. The sample contains 500,000 to 700,000 distinct CDR3 sequences, 15% to 20% of which appear only once. V lost 6 bases and J 2 bases, leaving 14 bases between the germline ends. The CDR3 runs 15 residues. Looked up from germline, CDR1 is MNHNS and CDR2 is SASEGT.

This chain uses TRBV6-1 with TRBJ1-3; D gene ambiguous. The clonotype comes from a woman aged 18-35 years with Graves' hyperthyroidism. The source material was blood. The CDR3 bases are TGTGCCAGCAGCCGCGACGGAAGGACTGGAAACACCATATATTTT. Amino acids: CASSRDGRTGNTIYF.